One sample yielded the 31 T cell receptor beta chains listed below, sequenced in a study of shared clonotypes between healthy human individuals. The repertoire was sequenced with immunoSEQ multiplex PCR; TCRdb's copy has only in-frame clones and lacks some. There are nearly 2 million clones in the sample; about 95% occur only once, and 0.95% to 1.5% lies in the top ten. Naive-designated CD8 cells lacked CD45RO, were positively enriched for CCR7, and omitted terminally differentiated effector memory CD45RA+ cells. Input material: naive CD8+ T cells sorted from blood. The receptors derive from a young man in good health.

DNA for the CDR3: TGTGCCAGCAGCGCTGCAGTTAACACCGGGGAGCTGTTTTTT. As protein: CASSAAVNTGELFF. The gene calls are TRBV9 and TRBJ2-2; D gene ambiguous. The CDR3 totals 14 residues. Germline V lookup: CDR1 SGDLS, CDR2 YYNGEE. Trimming pared 3 bases from V and 2 bases from J, leaving 8 bases between.

The J gene is TRBJ2-2, the V gene TRBV9; 7 bases agree with TRBD2. V shed 4 bases and J 6 bases; nucleotides not matched to a gene: 3. CDR1 is SGDLS and CDR2 is YYNGEE in the germline V gene. This CDR3 is 13 amino acids long. The CDR3 sequence is CASSLLASGELFF. DNA for the CDR3: TGTGCCAGCAGCTTACTAGCGTCCGGGGAGCTGTTTTTT.

V usage is TRBV29-1 and J usage is TRBJ1-1; D is possibly TRBD1 (6 bases). The length of the CDR3 is 13 residues. Trimming stripped 2 bases from V and 4 bases from J, with 11 bases between. Per germline, CDR1 SQVTM and CDR2 ANQGSEA. CDR3 sequence reads: CSVERGLGTEAFF. CDR3 DNA: TGCAGCGTTGAACGGGGGCTAGGCACTGAAGCTTTCTTT.

V gene TRBV4-1 combines with J gene TRBJ1-4; D ambiguous. This CDR3 is built from 14 residues. Germline V lookup: CDR1 MGHRA, CDR2 YSYEKL. Trimming took 1 base from V and 3 from J, leaving 6 bases between them. The CDR3 coding sequence is TGCGCCAGCAGCCAAGGGCACTCTAATGAAAAACTGTTTTTT. Encoded protein: CASSQGHSNEKLFF.

V gene TRBV7-8 combines with J gene TRBJ2-7, with 12 bases lining up with TRBD1. Germline V gene lookup returns CDR1 SGHVS and CDR2 FQNEAQ. This CDR3 contains 15 residues. Germline trimming cut 6 bases from V and 7 bases from J; bases unmatched to any gene: 10. The CDR3 DNA reads TGTGCCAGCAGATACCGGGACAGGGGGCTTGATGAGCAGTACTTC. Translating it yields CASRYRDRGLDEQYF.

The CDR3 DNA is TGTGCCAGCAGCTTAGGAGGGGCTGAAGCTTTCTTT. Its translation: CASSLGGAEAFF. V usage is TRBV7-6 and J usage is TRBJ1-1; weak D call: TRBD1 (5 bases). The length of the CDR3 is 12 residues. Germline V lookup: CDR1 SGHVS, CDR2 FNYEAQ. V lost 1 base and J lost 6, with 6 bases in between.

CDR3: CASSVRTSESTDTQYF. In nucleotides, the CDR3 is TGTGCCAGCAGCGTCAGGACTAGCGAAAGCACAGATACGCAGTATTTT. This chain links TRBV7-9 with TRBJ2-3; 9 nucleotides line up with TRBD2. J gave up 0 bases and V 5 bases, and 6 bases lay outside the gene matches. CDR1 SEHNR and CDR2 FQNEAQ come from the germline V gene (reference sequence). The CDR3 runs to 16 residues.

This chain connects TRBV13 to TRBJ2-7; 7 bases match TRBD2. Germline assignment: CDR1 PRHDT and CDR2 FYEKMQ (reference sequence). The CDR3 is 14 residues long. V shed 8 bases, J shed 0 bases, and the junction held 7 bases outside the gene matches. The CDR3 sequence is CASRARGSSYEQYF. The CDR3 nucleotides read TGTGCCAGCCGGGCGCGGGGGTCCTCCTACGAGCAGTACTTC.

Comments on this clone: Other DNA variants within this sample encode the same CDR3. The V gene is TRBV7-9, the J gene TRBJ2-1; D is ambiguous. V shed 1 base and J shed 5 bases, with 3 bases lying between them. Germline CDR1 SEHNR, CDR2 FQNEAQ (reference sequence). The CDR3 contains 12 residues. Here the CDR3 DNA reads TGTGCCAGCAGCTTAGTGGACAATGAGCAGTTCTTC. Protein sequence: CASSLVDNEQFF. Looking up the rest from reference TRBV7-9 and TRBJ2-1 gives the full variable domain: DTGVSQNPRHKITKRGQNVTFRCDPISEHNRLYWYRQTLGQGPEFLTYFQNEAQLEKSRLLSDRFSAERPKGSFSTLEIQRTEQGDSAMYLCASSLVDNEQFFGPGTRLTVL.

This CDR3 is CASSYSGLGGNYGYTF. The CDR3, as DNA: TGTGCCAGCAGTTACTCCGGCCTGGGGGGCAACTATGGCTACACCTTC. The chain couples TRBV6-5 to TRBJ1-2; TRBD1 might be the D (6 bases). Germline CDR1 and CDR2: MNHEY and SVGAGI. This CDR3 is built from 16 residues. V lost 0 bases to trimming and J lost 2 bases, with 13 bases between them.

To note about this clone: Different DNA sequences within this sample yield the same CDR3. CDR3 bases: TGTGCCAGCAGCGTAGCTGCTAACACTGAAGCTTTCTTT. Translating it yields CASSVAANTEAFF. The rearrangement links TRBV9 to TRBJ1-1, with D unclear. From germline, CDR1 is SGDLS and CDR2 YYNGEE. This CDR3 has 13 amino acids. V lost 0 bases and J lost 2, with 5 bases in between.

V and J are TRBV7-3 and TRBJ2-6, with 9 nucleotides matching TRBD1. This CDR3 has 16 residues. Germline assignment: CDR1 SGHTA and CDR2 FQGTGA. With 5 bases clipped from V and 4 bases from J, the junction kept 6 bases outside the gene matches. In nucleotides, the CDR3 is TGTGCCAGCAGCGCAACAGGGGGCGCGGGGGCCAACGTCCTGACTTTC. Its translation is CASSATGGAGANVLTF.

The chain uses TRBV5-4 and TRBJ2-7; perhaps TRBD1 as D (5 bases). Germline V gives CDR1 SGHNT, CDR2 YYREEE (reference sequence). The CDR3 is 15 residues long. Trimming removed 5 bases from V and 0 bases from J, with 15 bases in between. The CDR3 loop reads CASSFGRGRSYEQYF. The CDR3 DNA sequence: TGTGCCAGCAGTTTTGGAAGGGGTCGCTCCTACGAGCAGTACTTC.

The chain joins TRBV21-1 to TRBJ2-7. TRBV21-1 is termed a pseudogene. The CDR3 totals 14 residues. The CDR3 sequence: CASSKAGRDYEQYF. The CDR3 coding sequence is TGTGCCAGCAGCAAAGCAGGCAGAGACTACGAGCAGTACTTC.

Comment on this clone: Within the sample, other DNA sequences also encode this same CDR3. The V call is TRBV11-2, the J call TRBJ1-6, with D perhaps matching TRBD1 (5 bases). The V gene's germline CDR1 is SGHAT and CDR2 FQNNGV. V was shortened by 1 base and J by 0 bases, with 10 bases between the two germline ends. This CDR3 region has 17 residues. CDR3 in amino acids: CASSLGQGISYNSPLHF. The CDR3 DNA sequence: TGTGCCAGCAGCTTAGGCCAGGGTATCTCCTATAATTCACCCCTCCACTTT.

This chain links TRBV9 with TRBJ2-3; D uncertain. Trimming cost V 0 bases and J 0 bases, with 8 bases left between them. Looked up from germline, CDR1 is SGDLS and CDR2 is YYNGEE. The CDR3 totals 15 residues. CDR3 loop: CASSVEAFSTDTQYF. The CDR3 region has the DNA TGTGCCAGCAGCGTAGAAGCCTTTAGCACAGATACGCAGTATTTT.

V is TRBV9 and J is TRBJ2-1; TRBD2 matches at 8 bases. CDR3 size: 14 residues. The J segment lost 6 bases and the V segment lost 5 bases, leaving 7 bases of the junction unmatched. Per the germline V gene, CDR1 is SGDLS and CDR2 is YYNGEE. CDR3 loop: CASSGSGVGNEQFF. CDR3 DNA: TGTGCCAGCAGTGGTAGCGGGGTAGGCAATGAGCAGTTCTTC.

The rearrangement links TRBV4-1 to TRBJ2-1; a weak D match, TRBD1 (6 bases). The CDR3 is 14 amino acids. Germline lookup yields CDR1 MGHRA and CDR2 YSYEKL. The V gene lost 4 bases and the J gene lost 3 bases, with 10 bases spanning the gap. DNA for the CDR3: TGCGCCAGCAGCCTCCGGACAGACTACAATGAGCAGTTCTTC. It translates to CASSLRTDYNEQFF.

The chain combines TRBV30 with TRBJ2-1; 10 bases line up with TRBD2. The CDR3 is made up of 14 amino acids. V was clipped by 1 base and J by 8 bases; unmatched bases: 5. The germline gives CDR1 GTSNPN, CDR2 SVGIG (reference sequence). CDR3 sequence (DNA): TGTGCCTGGAGTGAAGCGGGAGGGGTTTATGAGCAGTTCTTC. Its protein is CAWSEAGGVYEQFF.

Comments on this clone: The identical CDR3 is also encoded by other nucleotide sequences in the sample. The J gene is TRBJ2-3, the V gene TRBV2; 13 bases are a match to TRBD2. This CDR3 region has 13 residues. The germline V gene has CDR1 SNHLY and CDR2 FYNNEI. The V segment lost 6 bases and the J segment 9 bases; nucleotides outside the gene matches: 3. CDR3 DNA: TGTGCCAGCAGCGGACTAGCGGGAGACACGCAGTATTTT. Translating it yields CASSGLAGDTQYF.

The rearrangement uses TRBV6-1 and TRBJ1-4; 10 bases agree with TRBD1. The CDR3 sequence is 15 residues long. The ends lost 9 bases at V and 1 base at J; junction bases unmatched: 5. Germline values: CDR1 MNHNS, CDR2 SASEGT. CDR3 in DNA: TGTGCCAGGCGGGACAGGGGACAAACTAATGAAAAACTGTTTTTT. Its protein product is CARRDRGQTNEKLFF.

The chain carries TRBV4-1 and TRBJ2-7; D gene uncertain. The CDR3 sequence is 15 residues long. With 5 bases removed from V and 2 bases from J, the gap between germline ends came to 16 bases. The germline V gene encodes CDR1 MGHRA and CDR2 YSYEKL. For the CDR3, the DNA is TGCGCCAGCAGCTATACGTTAGCTACCACCTACGAGCAGTACTTC. Residues: CASSYTLATTYEQYF.

The J gene is TRBJ2-3, the V gene TRBV7-2; TRBD2 matches 7 bases. Germline CDR1 and CDR2: SGHTA and FQGNSA. Unmatched junction bases numbered 8, after V lost 6 bases and J lost 2 bases. The CDR3 sequence is 15 residues long. CDR3 region: CASRLIAGDTDTQYF. In DNA, the CDR3 is TGTGCCAGCAGACTTATCGCGGGGGACACAGATACGCAGTATTTT. The full variable domain, with the rest looked up from reference TRBV7-2 and TRBJ2-3, is GAGVSQSPSNKVTEKGKDVELRCDPISGHTALYWYRQSLGQGLEFLIYFQGNSAPDKSGLPSDRFSAERTGGSVSTLTIQRTQQEDSAVYLCASRLIAGDTDTQYFGPGTRLTVL.

This chain links TRBV4-1 with TRBJ2-7, with D possibly TRBD1 on 6 matching bases. Germline CDR1 and CDR2: MGHRA and YSYEKL. The V and J ends lost 0 bases and 0 bases respectively, with 12 bases between them. The CDR3 contains 16 residues. The CDR3 nucleotides read TGCGCCAGCAGCCAAGATCCGGGACATAGCTCCTACGAGCAGTACTTC. This translates into CASSQDPGHSSYEQYF.

V usage is TRBV5-6 and J usage is TRBJ1-2, with 9 bases aligning to TRBD1. CDR3 length: 15 amino acids. Germline lookup yields CDR1 SGHDT and CDR2 YYEEEE. Losses at the gene ends were 2 bases for V and 8 bases for J; bases not matched to a gene: 10. The CDR3 loop is CASSLPGQGAEGYTF. The DNA for the CDR3 is TGTGCCAGCAGCTTACCGGGACAGGGAGCGGAAGGCTACACCTTC.

J is TRBJ2-7 and V is TRBV6-1; possibly TRBD1 or TRBD2 for D (5 bases each). V lost 3 bases and J lost 2, with 17 bases in between. Per the germline V gene, CDR1 is MNHNS and CDR2 is SASEGT. The CDR3 totals 16 residues. CDR3 sequence reads: CASSDIHRGRTYEQYF. Written as DNA, the CDR3 is TGTGCCAGCAGTGACATTCATCGGGGCCGAACCTACGAGCAGTACTTC.

The J gene is TRBJ2-1, the V gene TRBV11-2; 7 bases are shared with TRBD2. CDR3 length equals 16 residues. Germline loops: CDR1 SGHAT, CDR2 FQNNGV. V was clipped by 2 bases and J by 2 bases; unmatched bases: 6. In nucleotides, the CDR3 is TGTGCCAGCAGCTTAATGGGGGGAGGGGCCTACAATGAGCAGTTCTTC. It specifies CASSLMGGGAYNEQFF.

The chain is built from TRBV27 and TRBJ1-6; D unclear. The CDR3 spans 14 residues. Trimming took 3 bases from V and 8 from J, leaving 11 bases between them. Germline V CDR1 and CDR2: MNHEY, SMNVEV (reference sequence). The CDR3 reads CASSLKAAYSPLHF. CDR3 DNA: TGTGCCAGCAGTTTGAAGGCAGCCTATTCACCCCTCCACTTT.

This chain joins TRBV7-6 and TRBJ2-1; TRBD2 agrees at 11 bases. Germline V CDR1 and CDR2: SGHVS, FNYEAQ. Losses at the gene ends were 1 base for V and 6 bases for J; bases not matched to a gene: 5. This CDR3 contains 16 residues. CDR3 coding DNA: TGTGCCAGCAGCTTAGTGATAGGACTAGCGGGCAATGAGCAGTTCTTC. It specifies CASSLVIGLAGNEQFF.

In regard to this clone: The same CDR3 arises from other DNA sequences in this sample as well. V and J are TRBV11-2 and TRBJ2-1, with TRBD2 matching over 10 bases. Germline lookup yields CDR1 SGHAT and CDR2 FQNNGV. CDR3 length equals 15 residues. V dropped 1 base and J dropped 7; count of bases not matched to a gene: 4. Here the CDR3 reads CASSLGRTSGNEQFF. The CDR3 DNA follows: TGTGCCAGCAGCTTAGGTAGGACTAGCGGTAATGAGCAGTTCTTC.

The genes are TRBV30 and TRBJ2-7; 7 bases are shared with TRBD1. This CDR3 has 13 residues. Germline CDR1 and CDR2: GTSNPN and SVGIG (reference sequence). V dropped 3 bases and J dropped 4; count of bases not matched to a gene: 6. As DNA, the CDR3 is TGTGCCTGGAGCGAAGACAGGGAGTACGAGCAGTACTTC. It encodes CAWSEDREYEQYF.